This is a list of T cell receptor beta chains from one sample in a study of T cell changes during pregnancy in multiple sclerosis. Produced via immunoSEQ multiplex PCR; TCRdb's table is partial and in-frame only. The sample lists 55,000 to 75,000 clones, roughly nine tenths occurring once. Sequenced material: peripheral blood, taken after pregnancy. Every receptor here comes from a female donor with multiple sclerosis, enrolled in a pregnancy study. CDR3s include the opening cysteine and the closing phenylalanine or tryptophan. D genes are given only for firm matches. Clone size appears in some rows only: once, few, many, or a class for an expanded clone.

size,D,V,J,CDR3,DNA
-,-,TRBV28,TRBJ2-3,CASSSDTGTDTQYF,TGTGCCAGCAGTTCTGACACTGGCACAGATACGCAGTATTTT
-,-,TRBV19,TRBJ1-5,CASSSMGWQPQHF,TGTGCCAGTAGCTCCATGGGCTGGCAGCCCCAGCATTTT
-,TRBD2,TRBV23-1,TRBJ2-1,CASGKSGTYEEQFF,TGCGCCAGCGGAAAAAGCGGGACGTACGAAGAGCAGTTCTTC
-,-,TRBV11-2,TRBJ1-3,CASSLAQSFSGNTIYF,TGTGCCAGCAGCTTAGCGCAGTCTTTCTCTGGAAACACCATATATTTT
-,-,TRBV7-9,TRBJ1-4,CASSLGQEKLFF,TGTGCCAGCAGCTTGGGACAAGAAAAACTGTTTTTT
once,-,TRBV9,TRBJ2-5,CASSVGPQETQYF,TGTGCCAGCAGCGTAGGGCCCCAGGAGACCCAGTACTTC
-,-,TRBV6-1,TRBJ2-3,CASSEIGSDTQYF,TGTGCCAGCAGTGAAATAGGGAGCGATACGCAGTATTTT
-,TRBD1,TRBV10-3,TRBJ2-7,CAISPQGQDVDEQYF,TGTGCCATCAGCCCCCAGGGACAGGACGTGGACGAGCAGTACTTC
-,TRBD2,TRBV2,TRBJ2-1,CASGLAGGYNEQFF,TGTGCCAGCGGCCTAGCGGGAGGCTACAATGAGCAGTTCTTC
-,-,TRBV4-1,TRBJ1-1,CASSLHGAQQVRGTEAFF,TGCGCCAGCAGCCTCCACGGGGCGCAGCAAGTACGGGGGACTGAAGCTTTCTTT
-,TRBD2,TRBV7-6,TRBJ2-3,CASSLDGRGADTQYF,TGTGCCAGCAGCTTAGACGGGAGGGGCGCAGATACGCAGTATTTT
-,-,TRBV11-3,TRBJ2-5,CASSRGTYQETQYF,TGTGCCAGCAGCAGGGGAACGTACCAAGAGACCCAGTACTTC
once,TRBD1,TRBV9,TRBJ2-6,CASSAPQGTGANVLTF,TGTGCCAGCAGCGCTCCACAGGGGACTGGGGCCAACGTCCTGACTTTC
-,-,TRBV2,TRBJ1-4,CASSEAYGANEKLFF,TGTGCCAGCAGTGAAGCTTACGGGGCTAATGAAAAACTGTTTTTT
-,TRBD1,TRBV10-2,TRBJ2-7,CATGGQGKSYEQYF,TGCGCCACCGGGGGACAGGGAAAATCCTACGAGCAGTACTTC
-,TRBD1,TRBV30,TRBJ1-5,CAAQGSGQPQHF,TGTGCCGCACAGGGGAGCGGTCAGCCCCAGCATTTT
-,-,TRBV13,TRBJ2-7,CASRRGGRYEQYF,TGTGCCAGCAGGCGCGGAGGGCGCTACGAGCAGTACTTC
once,TRBD1,TRBV7-8,TRBJ1-4,CASSPGGAANEKLFF,TGTGCCAGCAGCCCAGGGGGAGCAGCTAATGAAAAACTGTTTTTT
-,TRBD2,TRBV30,TRBJ2-1,CAWQGTSGYNEQFF,TGTGCCTGGCAAGGGACTAGCGGGTACAATGAGCAGTTCTTC
-,TRBD1,TRBV10-3,TRBJ2-4,CAISDWDSENIQYF,TGTGCCATCAGTGATTGGGACAGCGAAAACATTCAGTACTTC
-,TRBD1,TRBV27,TRBJ2-7,CASSLSARDRELPYEQYF,TGTGCCAGCAGTTTATCAGCCCGGGACAGGGAACTTCCCTACGAGCAGTACTTC
-,-,TRBV7-7,TRBJ2-1,CASSPGFYNEQFF,TGTGCCAGCAGCCCGGGATTTTACAATGAGCAGTTCTTC
-,-,TRBV9,TRBJ1-1,CASSVADSPNTEAFF,TGTGCCAGCAGCGTAGCGGACAGCCCGAACACTGAAGCTTTCTTT
-,-,TRBV27,TRBJ2-4,CASSPIAIIAKNIQYF,TGTGCCAGCAGTCCCATAGCGATTATAGCCAAAAACATTCAGTACTTC
-,TRBD1,TRBV10-3,TRBJ1-1,CAIRSSDRGIGTEAFF,TGTGCCATCAGATCGTCGGACAGGGGTATAGGGACTGAAGCTTTCTTT
-,-,TRBV7-2,TRBJ2-7,CASSPRPLAHYEQYF,TGTGCCAGCAGCCCGAGACCGTTAGCCCACTACGAGCAGTACTTC
-,-,TRBV7-2,TRBJ1-2,CASSLASREDGYTF,TGTGCCAGCAGCTTAGCGAGCAGGGAGGATGGCTACACCTTC
-,TRBD2,TRBV7-9,TRBJ2-7,CASSHLLRDYSYEQYF,TGTGCCAGCAGTCACCTCCTCCGGGACTACTCCTACGAGCAGTACTTC
-,-,TRBV7-2,TRBJ2-1,CASSNQDSGANEQFF,TGTGCCAGCAGCAACCAGGACAGTGGGGCGAATGAGCAGTTCTTC
-,-,TRBV5-4,TRBJ2-7,CASSLPSGYEQYF,TGTGCCAGCAGCCTTCCCAGCGGCTACGAGCAGTACTTC
-,TRBD1,TRBV19,TRBJ2-7,CASSPRDRGFWEQYF,TGTGCCAGTAGCCCCCGGGACAGGGGATTTTGGGAGCAGTACTTC
-,-,TRBV6-6,TRBJ2-7,CASGGSSYEQYF,TGTGCCTCTGGGGGGAGCTCCTACGAGCAGTACTTC
-,TRBD2,TRBV25-1,TRBJ2-1,CASRISGGVYNEQFF,TGTGCCAGCAGGATTAGCGGGGGGGTATACAATGAGCAGTTCTTC
-,TRBD1,TRBV19,TRBJ1-5,CASSRTGDSNQPQHF,TGTGCCAGTAGCCGGACAGGGGATAGCAATCAGCCCCAGCATTTT
-,-,TRBV28,TRBJ1-4,CASNTPGNEKLFF,TGTGCCAGTAACACCCCGGGAAATGAAAAACTGTTTTTT
-,-,TRBV12-1,TRBJ2-7,CASSSSGRVFFLEQYF,TGTGCCAGCAGCTCGAGCGGGAGGGTCTTTTTCTTGGAGCAGTACTTC
-,TRBD2,TRBV9,TRBJ2-1,CASSVAPLSGREQFF,TGTGCCAGCAGCGTAGCGCCTCTTAGCGGGAGGGAGCAGTTCTTC
-,TRBD2,TRBV10-3,TRBJ2-5,CAISEREGSETQYF,TGTGCCATCAGTGAGCGGGAGGGATCAGAGACCCAGTACTTC
-,-,TRBV7-9,TRBJ1-4,CASSFQGTNEKLFF,TGTGCCAGCAGCTTCCAGGGGACTAATGAAAAACTGTTTTTT
once,-,TRBV6-1,TRBJ1-1,CASSPRAGPEAFF,TGTGCCAGCAGCCCCCGGGCGGGGCCTGAAGCTTTCTTT
-,TRBD2,TRBV7-2,TRBJ2-4,CASSPRATSGVLAKNIQYF,TGTGCCAGCAGCCCAAGGGCGACTAGCGGGGTCCTAGCCAAAAACATTCAGTACTTC
-,TRBD1,TRBV19,TRBJ2-5,CASSISTGMETQYF,TGTGCCAGTAGTATCTCGACAGGGATGGAGACCCAGTACTTC
-,TRBD1,TRBV9,TRBJ1-2,CASSGTGQIGYTF,TGTGCCAGCAGCGGGACAGGGCAGATTGGCTACACCTTC
-,-,TRBV7-8,TRBJ1-5,CASSFTGSNQPQHF,TGTGCCAGCAGCTTTACAGGGTCCAATCAGCCCCAGCATTTT
-,TRBD1,TRBV29-1,TRBJ2-1,CSVRDSKENEQFF,TGCAGCGTTCGGGACAGTAAGGAGAATGAGCAGTTCTTC
-,TRBD1,TRBV5-6,TRBJ1-5,CASSLAGTGHQPQHF,TGTGCCAGCAGCTTGGCCGGGACAGGGCATCAGCCCCAGCATTTT
-,TRBD2,TRBV19,TRBJ2-7,CASRPSGYSYEQYF,TGTGCCAGTAGGCCTAGCGGGTACTCCTACGAGCAGTACTTC
-,-,TRBV19,TRBJ2-6,CARRGSGANVLTF,TGTGCCAGGCGAGGGTCTGGGGCCAACGTCCTGACTTTC
-,-,TRBV18,TRBJ1-1,CASSPGKGDSTEAFF,TGTGCCAGCTCACCAGGGAAGGGAGATAGCACTGAAGCTTTCTTT
-,-,TRBV11-2,TRBJ1-1,CASSLVSGMTEAFF,TGTGCCAGCAGCTTAGTGAGCGGAATGACTGAAGCTTTCTTT